This TCR beta chain was found in a study of blood T cells in healthy people across ages (dated by TCRdb to 2014 to 2015). Describing the broader study: In model experiments, template switching captured roughly one uniquely barcoded TCR beta cDNA molecule for every two T cells. Using deep sequencing normalized with unique cDNA molecular identifiers, the study measured how TCR beta repertoire diversity changes with age. For two donors (one aged 18 to 29 and one aged 80 or older), the study analyzed two additional independent replicas of 1 million unique cDNA reads from the same blood draw. The donors were split into four age groups: young (average 16 years), middle-aged (over 35), aged (about 56) and long-lived (approximately 80).

The donors were 40 or so Caucasian individuals from Russia, aged 6 to 90 years, who were systemically healthy. Around 10 milliliters of peripheral blood were drawn from each donor into EDTA-treated Vacutainer tubes. PBMCs were isolated by Ficoll-Paque density-gradient centrifugation, with at least 7 million obtained per sample. Trizol reagent was used to extract total RNA from the PBMCs, yielding at least 5 micrograms per sample. The percentages of naive CD45RAhigh/CD27high T cells were determined by flow cytometry on a PBMC aliquot from every donor. Summary of the overall study and its limitations: The long-lived group showed more naive CD4+ T cells, fewer expanded clones and increased TCR diversity than the aged group, suggesting age selection. Total diversity estimates from one million sequenced T cells were considered lower bounds and underestimates. Because the CMV infection status of the donors was unknown, age-related changes in expanded clonotypes may potentially have been confounded. Observed TCR beta diversity per million T cells fell roughly linearly with age, and a significant reduction was already apparent by age around 40. A strong correlation was found between observed TCR beta diversity and the percentage of naive T cells measured by flow cytometry. Conclusive comparison of naive and antigen-experienced compartments was prevented by the profiling of bulk unsorted PBMCs.

Library preparation was by 5' RACE. Instrument on record: Illumina HiSeq 2500. A second about 7 to 12 cycle PCR used a sample-barcoded 5' primer and a J-beta primer mix. A unique molecular identifier was introduced onto each TCR beta cDNA molecule by a template-switch 5' adaptor carrying 12 random nucleotides. Each sample yielded at least 2.5 million CDR3-containing paired-end reads. First-strand cDNA synthesis was performed from all RNA using the Mint cDNA synthesis kit, with priming by a TRBC-specific oligonucleotide. After uracil-DNA glycosylase treatment, a first 18-cycle PCR used universal primers M1SS and BC2_uni_R on all cDNA. On the authors' methods: For normalization, 1 million high-quality reads were randomly selected from each sample, with every read carrying a distinct molecular identifier. Reads with shared molecular identifiers were discarded instead of being binned into consensus sequences. MiTCR, run with a Q25 quality threshold and the strictest error-elimination algorithm, handled CDR3 identification, clonotype clustering and error correction. Lower-bound total TCR beta diversity was estimated with a nonparametric unseen species model using Euler transformation. TCRdb passed the public sequencing reads through fastp at Q25 and MiXCR, retaining productive beta sequences. Merged by CDR3 protein, the rows form single entries marked with the most common genes and DNA. None of the V and J calls come from the authors' own analysis; TCRdb made them. A total of 750,000 to 950,000 distinct CDR3 sequences appear in this sample, about a quarter of them only once. In total, the top ten clones hold 2.5% to 3.5% of the sample.

V is clipped by 2 bases and J by 3 bases, and the sequence between their germline boundaries is 8 bases long. In the germline V gene (reference sequence), CDR1 corresponds to GTSNPN and CDR2 to SVGIG. Including cysteine and phenylalanine, the CDR3 has 12 amino acids. Just CDR3 DNA is preserved here, 36 bases in frame from base 1. On this clonotype: The target of this receptor is not known. There are no base qualities to consult, and no much larger clone falls within one base.

These data also featured in a second study, about T cells of mothers and their children. As noted in the second study: Nine systemically healthy Caucasian individuals served as donors, namely three mothers together with their six children. cDNA synthesis used all of the extracted RNA, with approximately 1.4 ug of RNA in each 15 ul reaction. In the second PCR, the M1S primer introduced both the sample barcodes and 2-4 random nucleotides. Over 8.5 million TCR beta CDR3 reads were obtained for each mother, and approximately 2.9 million reads were obtained for each child. TCR recombination output is similarly shaped by thymic selection in related and unrelated pairs, with a minor effect exerted by inherited differences. Normalized repertoire overlap in related mother-child pairs was always slightly higher than in unrelated mother-child pairs, but the difference was never significant. Persistent microchimeric T cell clones were not detected, at a sensitivity of about 90 clones per million clonotypes. In the study, deep NGS was used to compare the TCR beta repertoires of mothers and children, and features distinguishing related mother-child pairs from unrelated individuals were sought. On average, the children were roughly 12 +/- 4 years old, while the mothers were 40 +/- 4 years old. Libraries were sequenced on Illumina HiSeq 2000 with 100+100 nt paired-end reads after adapter ligation with NEBNext reagents. To prevent cross-contamination, the mother and child libraries were prepared one month apart and sequenced in separate runs. For each donor, somewhere between roughly 450,000 and 2,200,000 distinct TCR beta clonotypes were identified. Naive TCR beta clonotypes were estimated from low-frequency clonotypes matched to each donor's FACS-determined naive share, without sorting.

The chain employs TRBV30 and TRBJ2-7, with the D gene call left open. The receptor's source is a boy aged 10-17 years in good health. The sequencing sample was made of blood. Read as DNA, the sequence is TGTGCCTGGAGTCAGTCGGTCTACGAGCAGTACTTC. This encodes CAWSQSVYEQYF.